A single sample is the source of the 30 T cell receptor beta chains below, sequenced in a study of blood T cell repertoires in COVID-19. The repertoire was sequenced with immunoSEQ multiplex PCR; TCRdb's copy has only in-frame clones and lacks some. The sample shows approximately 300,000 clones, almost 90% of them seen only once. What was sequenced was peripheral blood. These receptor sequences come from a woman aged 40 to 50 with COVID-19, enrolled during active disease.

CDR3 sequence (DNA): TGTGCCAGCAGTTACCTCGCAGGGCGTGGCTACACCTTC. Protein: CASSYLAGRGYTF. The chain combines TRBV6-2 or TRBV6-3 with TRBJ1-2, with a tentative D call TRBD1 (5 bases). This CDR3 region has 13 residues. V was cut by 2 bases and J by 7 bases, with 11 bases left in between. Germline V lookup: CDR1 MNHEY, CDR2 SVGEGT.

J is TRBJ2-3 and V is TRBV24-1, with a tentative D call TRBD1 (6 bases). The CDR3 has 16 residues. Germline V CDR1 and CDR2: KGHDR, SFDVKD. The V end was cut by 4 bases, the J end by 6 bases, with 19 bases between. CDR3 coding DNA: TGTGCCACCAGTGACCCGGACAGTCCTCTTTGGGATACGCAGTATTTT. This codes for CATSDPDSPLWDTQYF.

The rearrangement joins TRBV28 to TRBJ1-1; D is undetermined. The CDR3 loop spans 14 amino acids. The germline V and J ends were trimmed by 8 bases and 1 base, with 14 bases remaining between them. The germline gives CDR1 MDHEN, CDR2 SYDVKM. CDR3 coding DNA: TGTGCCAGCGCTCGGAGGTCGGCGAACACTGAAGCTTTCTTT. Translation gives CASARRSANTEAFF.

This chain joins TRBV6-5 and TRBJ1-5; D is possibly TRBD1 (5 bases). Trimming stripped 6 bases from V and 2 bases from J, with 11 bases between. Germline V gene lookup returns CDR1 MNHEY and CDR2 SVGAGI. The CDR3 is made up of 14 amino acids. The CDR3 coding sequence is TGTGCCAGCAGCTCCAGGGTGGGCAATCAGCCCCAGCATTTT. Its protein product is CASSSRVGNQPQHF.

This clone was seen once. CDR3 residues: CATTDSNNEKLFF. The DNA of the CDR3 is TGTGCCACCACGGACAGCAATAATGAAAAACTGTTTTTT. The chain carries TRBV10-3 and TRBJ1-4; D is perhaps TRBD1 (6 bases). V dropped 10 bases and J dropped 4 bases, with 13 bases sitting between them. The CDR3 has 13 residues. CDR1 and CDR2 from the germline V gene are ENHRY and SYGVKD.

The J gene is TRBJ2-3, the V gene TRBV5-4; D is perhaps TRBD1 (6 bases). The CDR3 length is 14 residues. The ends were cut back, 4 bases at V and 10 bases at J, with 19 bases in the middle. Germline V CDR1 and CDR2: SGHNT, YYREEE (reference sequence). As DNA, the CDR3 is TGTGCCAGCAGCAGTACAGGGTTAGGTGCGGCGCAGTATTTT. Protein product: CASSSTGLGAAQYF.

This clone was seen a single time. The genes are TRBV15 and TRBJ1-1; D remains unclear. Germline V gene lookup returns CDR1 LNHNV and CDR2 YYDKDF (reference sequence). This CDR3 comprises 16 residues. V lost 0 bases to trimming and J lost 4 bases, with 15 bases between them. CDR3 region: CATSRDRGVAGTEAFF. As DNA, the CDR3 is TGTGCCACCAGCAGAGATCGGGGTGTAGCGGGCACTGAAGCTTTCTTT.

The V and J genes are TRBV4-1 and TRBJ1-1; possibly TRBD1 for D (5 bases). Trimming removed 1 base at V and 0 bases at J, with 15 bases between. This CDR3 contains 17 residues. Germline V lookup: CDR1 MGHRA, CDR2 YSYEKL. CDR3 coding DNA: TGCGCCAGCAGCCAAGGACCCGCGACAGCAATGAACACTGAAGCTTTCTTT. Its translation is CASSQGPATAMNTEAFF.

The V and J genes are TRBV11-2 and TRBJ1-4, with a tentative D call TRBD1 (5 bases). Germline V gives CDR1 SGHAT, CDR2 FQNNGV. Trimming shortened V by 1 base and J by 4 bases, and 10 bases separated the two germline ends. The CDR3 runs to 15 residues. CDR3 in amino acids: CASSLGGSYNEKLFF. In DNA, the CDR3 is TGTGCCAGCAGCTTAGGGGGCAGCTATAATGAAAAACTGTTTTTT.

This chain connects TRBV9 to TRBJ2-3; possible D gene TRBD2, 6 bases. The CDR3 spans 14 residues. The V end was cut by 2 bases, the J end by 0 bases, with 7 bases between. The germline V gene has CDR1 SGDLS and CDR2 YYNGEE. The CDR3 sequence is CASSVRGSTDTQYF. CDR3 bases: TGTGCCAGCAGCGTCCGGGGGAGCACAGATACGCAGTATTTT.

The rearrangement joins TRBV28 to TRBJ1-5; maybe TRBD1 (6 bases). The germline V gene encodes CDR1 MDHEN and CDR2 SYDVKM. This CDR3 has 16 residues. V lost 6 bases and J lost 5, with 20 bases in between. CDR3 sequence reads: CASSIGGALGDQPQHF. DNA for the CDR3: TGTGCCAGCAGCATCGGGGGGGCCCTCGGAGATCAGCCCCAGCATTTT.

This chain uses TRBV28 with TRBJ2-5; the D gene is possibly TRBD2 (5 bases). Trimming stripped 6 bases from V and 0 bases from J, with 20 bases between. The CDR3 extends over 17 amino acids. Germline values: CDR1 MDHEN, CDR2 SYDVKM. The chain's CDR3 is CASSLLGSTSYQETQYF. DNA of the CDR3: TGTGCCAGCAGCCTACTGGGGAGTACCTCGTACCAAGAGACCCAGTACTTC.

The rearrangement links TRBV19 to TRBJ1-6; D perhaps matches TRBD1 (6 bases). There are 14 residues in the CDR3. V lost 8 bases and J lost 4, with 12 bases in between. The germline V gene encodes CDR1 LNHDA and CDR2 SQIVND (reference sequence). CDR3 DNA: TGTGCCAGTCTGGGGGCTGCTTATAATTCACCCCTCCACTTT. Protein sequence: CASLGAAYNSPLHF.

The chain links TRBV6-2 or TRBV6-3 to TRBJ2-1; TRBD2 matches 7 bases. J was trimmed by 3 bases and V by 6 bases; bases with no gene match: 8. The CDR3 spans 15 residues. The germline V gene encodes CDR1 MNHEY and CDR2 SVGEGT. The CDR3 bases are TGTGCCAGCAGCCGGCCGGGACTACTCTACAATGAGCAGTTCTTC. Amino acid sequence: CASSRPGLLYNEQFF.

CDR3 bases: TGTGCCAGCAGCTTAGTGGCCGGGAGCGAGCAGTACTTC. It encodes CASSLVAGSEQYF. This chain links TRBV11-2 with TRBJ2-7; D may be TRBD2 (6 bases). Germline V gene sequence: CDR1 SGHAT, CDR2 FQNNGV. Trimming left V 1 base short and J 6 bases short, with 10 bases between. The CDR3 is 13 amino acids.

As for this clone: Other DNA sequences in this specimen translate into the identical CDR3. The chain combines TRBV19 with TRBJ2-2; 8 nucleotides line up with TRBD2. The CDR3 totals 14 residues. From germline, CDR1 is LNHDA and CDR2 SQIVND (reference sequence). Trimming removed 5 bases from V and 3 bases from J; junction bases left unmatched: 2. The CDR3 here is CASSQAGDTGELFF. Written as DNA, the CDR3 is TGTGCCAGTAGTCAAGCGGGAGACACCGGGGAGCTGTTTTTT.

The genes are TRBV9 and TRBJ1-5; weak D call: TRBD1 (5 bases). The CDR3 has 15 amino acids. V lost 0 bases, J lost 3 bases, and 10 bases lay in between. CDR1 is SGDLS and CDR2 is YYNGEE in the germline V gene. The CDR3 nucleotides read TGTGCCAGCAGCGTAGAAGGGGCTTTCAATCAGCCCCAGCATTTT. Translation: CASSVEGAFNQPQHF. The variable domain in full, with the rest retrieved from reference TRBV9 and TRBJ1-5, is DSGVTQTPKHLITATGQRVTLRCSPRSGDLSVYWYQQSLDQGLQFLIQYYNGEERAKGNILERFSAQQFPDLHSELNLSSLELGDSALYFCASSVEGAFNQPQHFGDGTRLSIL.

The gene calls are TRBV27 and TRBJ1-1; D is perhaps TRBD1 (6 bases). Trimming cost V 4 bases and J 7 bases, with 10 bases left between them. In germline, CDR1 is MNHEY, CDR2 SMNVEV (reference sequence). This CDR3 has 12 residues. The CDR3 DNA reads as TGTGCCAGCAGTTCCGGGACATATGAAGCTTTCTTT. Its translation: CASSSGTYEAFF.

The rearrangement links TRBV4-3 to TRBJ2-1; TRBD2 agrees at 7 bases. CDR3 length equals 15 residues. Trimming removed 1 base from V and 4 bases from J; junction bases left unmatched: 4. Per germline, CDR1 LGHNA and CDR2 YSLEER. CDR3 in amino acids: CASSQVTSSYNEQFF. The CDR3 coding sequence is TGCGCCAGCAGCCAAGTGACTAGCTCTTACAATGAGCAGTTCTTC.

V usage is TRBV19 and J usage is TRBJ1-4; 8 nucleotides match TRBD1. The J segment lost 8 bases and the V segment lost 5 bases, leaving 4 bases of the junction unmatched. There are 13 residues in the CDR3. Germline values: CDR1 LNHDA, CDR2 SQIVND (reference sequence). The CDR3 loop is CASSGNRGEKLFF. The CDR3 nucleotides are TGTGCCAGTAGTGGGAACAGGGGGGAAAAACTGTTTTTT.

The chain couples TRBV2 to TRBJ1-2, with D unclear. There are 13 residues in the CDR3. Trimming left V 4 bases short and J 1 base short, with 7 bases between. CDR1 SNHLY and CDR2 FYNNEI come from the germline V gene. CDR3 sequence: CASSVQVNYGYTF. CDR3 DNA: TGTGCCAGCAGTGTCCAGGTTAACTATGGCTACACCTTC.

The chain carries TRBV7-9 and TRBJ1-5; D not certain. The CDR3 covers 15 residues. Germline V CDR1 and CDR2: SEHNR, FQNEAQ (reference sequence). Trimming pared 5 bases from V and 4 bases from J, leaving 15 bases between. The CDR3 here is CASSLGGSLNQPQHF. DNA of the CDR3: TGTGCCAGCAGCCTAGGCGGGAGTTTAAATCAGCCCCAGCATTTT.

J is TRBJ1-2 and V is TRBV24-1, with 8 bases matching TRBD1. After removal of 4 bases from V and 4 bases from J, the junction contained 4 bases not matched to a gene. This CDR3 has 14 residues. Looked up from germline, CDR1 is KGHDR and CDR2 is SFDVKD. The DNA of the CDR3 is TGTGCCACCAGTGACTGGGACAGGTCCTATGGCTACACCTTC. Its protein product is CATSDWDRSYGYTF.

The genes are TRBV21-1 and TRBJ1-2; the D call in the table, TRBD1, was not verified against the DNA. TRBV21-1 is a documented pseudogene. CDR3 length equals 14 residues. Written as DNA, the CDR3 is TGTGCCAGGCCGCTAGGGACAGTAGGGGCTGGCTACACCTTC. Translated: CARPLGTVGAGYTF.

The chain joins TRBV7-9 to TRBJ2-1, with a possible D match to TRBD1 (6 bases). V was cut by 5 bases and J by 6 bases, with 14 bases left in between. This CDR3 has 14 residues. Germline values: CDR1 SEHNR, CDR2 FQNEAQ (reference sequence). The CDR3 protein is CASSRHDRRNEQFF. The CDR3 nucleotides read TGTGCCAGCAGCCGGCATGACAGGCGCAATGAGCAGTTCTTC.

The rearrangement joins TRBV29-1 to TRBJ1-2; 7 bases fit TRBD1. This CDR3 contains 12 residues. V lost 3 bases and J lost 8; bases outside the gene matches: 6. Germline CDR1 and CDR2: SQVTM and ANQGSEA. The chain's CDR3 is CSVDTGEGGYTF. The CDR3 bases are TGCAGCGTTGATACAGGGGAAGGGGGCTACACCTTC.

This clone has just one count. The chain employs TRBV3-1 (or the pseudogene TRBV3-2) and TRBJ1-1, with D perhaps matching TRBD1 (6 bases). Germline V gene lookup returns CDR1 LGHDT and CDR2 YNNKEL (reference sequence). This CDR3 spans 14 amino acids. V shed 2 bases and J shed 2 bases, with 9 bases lying between them. CDR3 amino acids: CASSQQGRNTEAFF. CDR3 DNA sequence: TGTGCCAGCAGCCAACAGGGGCGTAACACTGAAGCTTTCTTT.

The chain carries TRBV27 and TRBJ1-4; 7 bases map to TRBD1. V dropped 4 bases and J dropped 11; count of bases not matched to a gene: 10. CDR3 length: 14 amino acids. In germline, CDR1 is MNHEY, CDR2 SMNVEV (reference sequence). This CDR3 is CASSSLGGGGKLFF. CDR3 nucleotides: TGTGCCAGCAGTTCATTAGGGGGCGGGGGGAAACTGTTTTTT.

J is TRBJ1-5 and V is TRBV12-3 or TRBV12-4; D is possibly TRBD1 (5 bases). The ends were cut back, 4 bases at V and 11 bases at J, with 15 bases in the middle. The CDR3 runs to 13 residues. The CDR3 region has the DNA TGTGCCAGCAGTTCCCAGGGATTCGCGGCCCAGCATTTT. This translates into CASSSQGFAAQHF.

The chain uses TRBV5-1 and TRBJ2-7; 9 bases line up with TRBD1. The V gene's germline CDR1 is SGHRS and CDR2 YFSETQ. Trimming cost V 7 bases and J 0 bases; bases outside gene matches: 8. The CDR3 is 15 residues long. Written as DNA, the CDR3 is TGCGCCAGCGGCGGGACAGGGCATGGCTCCTACGAGCAGTACTTC. Amino acids: CASGGTGHGSYEQYF.